The 22 T cell receptor beta chains presented below share a single source sample, sequenced in a study of shared clonotypes between healthy human individuals. The table came from immunoSEQ multiplex PCR; TCRdb's copy has only in-frame clones and leaves some out. The sample records about 2.3 million clones, approximately 90% being singletons. Material: naive CD4+ T cells from PBMCs. Described subset: CD45RA+ positively selected. All receptors come from a man aged 18 to 29 in good health. Some clones in this sample may be carry-over from other donors' samples.

The chain couples TRBV6-5 to TRBJ2-7; TRBD2 agrees at 13 bases. The CDR3 spans 15 residues. Trimming removed 2 bases from V and 6 bases from J; junction bases left unmatched: 4. CDR1 MNHEY and CDR2 SVGAGI come from the germline V gene. CDR3 DNA sequence: TGTGCCAGCAGTTACACGGGGACTAGCGGGGTCGAGCAGTACTTC. Its protein product is CASSYTGTSGVEQYF.

This sequence joins TRBV14 and TRBJ1-2; TRBD1 matches 7 bases. This CDR3 spans 13 amino acids. Germline V gives CDR1 SGHDN, CDR2 FVKESK. The V gene end was trimmed by 4 bases and the J gene end by 8 bases; junction bases not matched to a gene: 7. CDR3 in amino acids: CASSLDRVRGYTF. CDR3 nucleotides: TGTGCCAGCAGCCTCGACAGGGTTCGGGGCTACACCTTC. Filled out from reference TRBV14 and TRBJ1-2, the complete variable domain reads EAGVTQFPSHSVIEKGQTVTLRCDPISGHDNLYWYRRVMGKEIKFLLHFVKESKQDESGMPNNRFLAERTGGTYSTLKVQPAELEDSGVYFCASSLDRVRGYTFGSGTRLTVV.

Notes on this clone: This sample also contains other DNA sequences that code for the same CDR3. This chain joins TRBV28 and TRBJ1-5; no clear D gene. The CDR3 runs 14 residues. Germline loops: CDR1 MDHEN, CDR2 SYDVKM. Trimming pared 3 bases from V and 3 bases from J, leaving 9 bases between. The CDR3 reads CASSLRAFNQPQHF. In DNA form, the CDR3 reads TGTGCCAGCAGTTTGAGGGCCTTCAATCAGCCCCAGCATTTT.

In regard to this clone: This sample also contains other DNA sequences that code for the same CDR3. This sequence joins TRBV15 and TRBJ2-2; D is undetermined. Germline V gene sequence: CDR1 LNHNV, CDR2 YYDKDF (reference sequence). V was cut by 0 bases and J by 5 bases, with 7 bases left in between. This CDR3 spans 14 amino acids. The CDR3 sequence: CATSRDLGTGELFF. The CDR3 coding sequence is TGTGCCACCAGCAGAGATCTGGGGACCGGGGAGCTGTTTTTT.

This clone was observed a handful of times. Mismatch with germline at one junction end may stem from a read error. The V call is TRBV20-1, the J call TRBJ1-4; D is unresolved. This CDR3 contains 11 residues. The V gene's germline CDR1 is DFQATT and CDR2 SNEGSKA (reference sequence). DNA of the CDR3: TGCAGTGCTCTAAGGAATGGAAAACTGTTTTTT. It translates to CSALRNGKLFF.

The V gene is TRBV7-9, the J gene TRBJ2-1; maybe TRBD1 (7 bases). The CDR3 has 16 residues. V lost 2 bases to trimming and J lost 3 bases, with 14 bases between them. The germline gives CDR1 SEHNR, CDR2 FQNEAQ (reference sequence). The CDR3 protein is CASSLRGQGGYNEQFF. For the CDR3, the DNA is TGTGCCAGCAGCTTAAGGGGGCAGGGGGGCTACAATGAGCAGTTCTTC.

As regards this clone: The sample contains more than one DNA sequence encoding this CDR3. The rearrangement uses TRBV5-1 and TRBJ1-4; no firm D call. CDR1 is SGHRS, CDR2 YFSETQ, per germline. The CDR3 is 14 residues long. V lost 2 bases and J 6 bases, leaving 11 bases between the germline ends. The CDR3 reads CASSLTGTDEKLFF. CDR3 in DNA: TGCGCCAGCAGCTTAACGGGTACGGATGAAAAACTGTTTTTT. Complete variable domain (other parts from reference TRBV5-1 and TRBJ1-4): KAGVTQTPRYLIKTRGQQVTLSCSPISGHRSVSWYQQTPGQGLQFLFEYFSETQRNKGNFPGRFSGRQFSNSRSEMNVSTLELGDSALYLCASSLTGTDEKLFFGSGTQLSVL.

This clone has a handful of counts. The V call is TRBV4-1, the J call TRBJ2-7, with D hard to call. V shed 1 base and J shed 0 bases, with 13 bases lying between them. Germline CDR1 and CDR2: MGHRA and YSYEKL. The CDR3 totals 16 residues. CDR3 sequence: CASSQGARWDSYEQYF. In DNA, the CDR3 is TGCGCCAGCAGCCAAGGCGCGAGATGGGACTCCTACGAGCAGTACTTC.

The chain carries TRBV5-5 and TRBJ1-3, with D perhaps TRBD1 (5 bases). This CDR3 spans 14 amino acids. Trimming removed 2 bases from V and 2 bases from J, with 8 bases in between. Germline CDR1 reads SGHKS; CDR2 reads YYEKEE (reference sequence). The CDR3 DNA follows: TGTGCCAGCAGCTTCGGGACGCCTGGAAACACCATATATTTT. This translates into CASSFGTPGNTIYF.

DNA for the CDR3: TGTGCCAGCAGCTCAGTAGGATCAATGGGAGATACGCAGTATTTT. Protein product: CASSSVGSMGDTQYF. The chain has TRBV11-3 and TRBJ2-3; no clear D gene. The CDR3 length is 15 residues. Germline V CDR1 and CDR2: SGHNT, YENEEA. Trimming took 4 bases from V and 5 from J, leaving 16 bases between them.

The rearrangement links TRBV4-1 to TRBJ2-1; TRBD2 is a possible D gene (6 bases). The CDR3 is 16 amino acids. Trimming removed 0 bases from V and 7 bases from J, with 16 bases in between. Germline CDR1 and CDR2: MGHRA and YSYEKL. CDR3 DNA: TGCGCCAGCAGCCAAGAAAGGGCGGCTGCGGGGAATGAGCAGTTCTTC. Its protein product is CASSQERAAAGNEQFF.

This clone was picked up one time. The chain links TRBV19 to TRBJ1-2; D gene ambiguous. The V end lost 5 bases, the J end lost 8 bases, and 15 bases lay between the germline ends. The CDR3 is made up of 13 amino acids. Germline assignment: CDR1 LNHDA and CDR2 SQIVND (reference sequence). The CDR3 region is CASSVGHGRGYTF. The CDR3 DNA follows: TGTGCCAGTAGTGTGGGCCACGGTAGAGGCTACACCTTC.

The CDR3 protein is CASSSPGQAFF. CDR3 nucleotides: TGTGCCAGTAGCTCCCCCGGGCAAGCTTTCTTT. J is TRBJ1-1 and V is TRBV19; D is ambiguous. Germline V lookup: CDR1 LNHDA, CDR2 SQIVND (reference sequence). V lost 6 bases to trimming and J lost 9 bases, with 11 bases between them. The CDR3 extends over 11 amino acids.

The chain recombines TRBV4-1 with TRBJ1-5; 8 bases are a match to TRBD1. The junction had 9 bases not matched to a gene; V was cut back by 0 bases and J by 5 bases. CDR1 MGHRA and CDR2 YSYEKL come from the germline V gene. The CDR3 totals 17 residues. CDR3 residues: CASSQDLSRGLHQPQHF. The CDR3 DNA reads as TGCGCCAGCAGCCAAGATCTCTCCAGGGGGCTCCATCAGCCCCAGCATTTT.

In the case of this clone: Compared with germline, one end of the junction differs, possibly owing to a read error. The chain employs TRBV30 and TRBJ1-3; tentative D call: TRBD1 (5 bases). This CDR3 is built from 14 residues. Germline loops: CDR1 GTSNPN, CDR2 SVGIG (reference sequence). For the CDR3, the DNA is TGTGCCTGGAGTGATTGGGACTCTGGAACCACCATATATTTT. It encodes CAWSDWDSGTTIYF.

This clone has only one observation. The gene calls are TRBV7-9 and TRBJ1-1; D call uncertain. Between the trimmed V and J ends, which lost 5 bases and 4 bases, there was a span of 17 bases. CDR1 SEHNR and CDR2 FQNEAQ come from the germline V gene (reference sequence). CDR3 size: 15 residues. The CDR3 here is CASSRPFASGTEAFF. The CDR3 bases are TGTGCCAGCAGCCGCCCTTTCGCCTCCGGCACTGAAGCTTTCTTT.

The CDR3 nucleotides are TGCGCCAGCAGCTTGGGTTCGACTAGCGGGAGGGTACACGAGCAGTACTTC. It encodes CASSLGSTSGRVHEQYF. The gene calls are TRBV5-1 and TRBJ2-7, with 14 nucleotides matching TRBD2. Trimming at V came to 0 bases and at J to 5 bases, leaving 7 bases not matched to a gene. The CDR3 covers 17 residues. Germline lookup yields CDR1 SGHRS and CDR2 YFSETQ.

The chain carries TRBV19 and TRBJ2-2, with D possibly matching TRBD2 (5 bases). Germline lookup yields CDR1 LNHDA and CDR2 SQIVND (reference sequence). The CDR3 runs 15 residues. V was cut by 7 bases and J by 2 bases, with 14 bases left in between. The CDR3 DNA follows: TGTGCCAGTAAGGTCGACGGAGGTAACACCGGGGAGCTGTTTTTT. Translation gives CASKVDGGNTGELFF.

The CDR3 loop is CASSLGNLAPFVGAKNIQYF. CDR3 in DNA: TGTGCCAGCAGCTTGGGTAATTTGGCACCTTTCGTTGGGGCCAAAAACATTCAGTACTTC. This chain links TRBV5-4 with TRBJ2-4; D remains ambiguous. The germline gives CDR1 SGHNT, CDR2 YYREEE (reference sequence). CDR3 size: 20 residues. V lost 0 bases, J lost 1 base, and 23 bases lay in between.

The V call is TRBV9, the J call TRBJ2-3; TRBD1 agrees at 7 bases. Germline V gene sequence: CDR1 SGDLS, CDR2 YYNGEE. V trimming: 3 bases; J trimming: 4 bases; junction bases outside the gene matches: 5. The CDR3 covers 14 residues. CDR3 nucleotide sequence: TGTGCCAGCAGCGGACAGGGTGTCCCAGATACGCAGTATTTT. Its translation is CASSGQGVPDTQYF.

The rearrangement uses TRBV6-1 and TRBJ1-4, with D unclear. This CDR3 comprises 13 residues. V was shortened by 4 bases and J by 15 bases, with 18 bases between the two germline ends. The V gene's germline CDR1 is MNHNS and CDR2 SASEGT. This CDR3 reads CASSVEPKRRVFF. As DNA, the CDR3 is TGTGCCAGCAGTGTCGAGCCAAAGAGAAGGGTGTTTTTT.

In DNA, the CDR3 is TGCAGCGTGGAGGGTCGGGGGACCCAGTACTTC. Its protein product is CSVEGRGTQYF. J is TRBJ2-5 and V is TRBV29-1; perhaps TRBD2 as D (6 bases). The CDR3 has 11 amino acids. Trimming took 6 bases from V and 7 from J, leaving 12 bases between them. Germline V gene lookup returns CDR1 SQVTM and CDR2 ANQGSEA.